This is a list of T cell receptor beta chains from one sample in a study of OX40 agonist ivuxolimab in advanced cancers. Clones were read by immunoSEQ multiplex PCR, and TCRdb kept only the in-frame ones, dropping some. The profile shows about 41,000 clones, around 87% of them singletons. The sequencing here drew on CD4+ or CD8+ T cells sorted from blood, taken in a trial of the OX40 agonist ivuxolimab. All receptors derive from an adult with an advanced solid tumor such as melanoma, head and neck, liver or kidney cancer. The CDR3 runs from the conserved cysteine through the conserved F or W. The D gene is left open where the match is weak. Some rows mark clone size as missing; the rest say once, few, many or name a class of expanded clone.

TRBV4-2	TRBJ2-7	.	.	TGTGCCAGCAGCCAAGCGGATAGCGGAACCTTCTACGAGCAGTACTTC	CASSQADSGTFYEQYF
TRBV12-5	TRBJ2-1	.	.	TGTGCTAGTGGGGGACAAAGAGGAACTAATGAGCAGTTCTTC	CASGGQRGTNEQFF
TRBV7-9	TRBJ1-4	TRBD1	.	TGTGCCAGCAGCTTAGAAAACAGGGGGCGTGATGAAAAACTGTTTTTT	CASSLENRGRDEKLFF
TRBV29-1	TRBJ1-2	TRBD1	.	TGCAGCGTCACGGACAGGGTTAATTATGGCTACACCTTC	CSVTDRVNYGYTF
TRBV4-2	TRBJ2-5	.	few	TGTGCCAGCAGCCAAGATCACAGCGGAAGGGAAGAGACCCAGTACTTC	CASSQDHSGREETQYF
TRBV6-5	TRBJ2-7	TRBD2	.	TGTGCCAGCACCATAGCGGGAGGAAGGTACGAGCAGTACTTC	CASTIAGGRYEQYF
TRBV5-6	TRBJ2-1	.	.	TGTGCCAGCAGCTTGGTGGGGCAGGGGGGGACCTACAATGAGCAGTTCTTC	CASSLVGQGGTYNEQFF
TRBV12-5	TRBJ2-1	TRBD2	.	TGTGCTAGTGGTTCCGAGAGGGTCGGGAGGGCCGGTGGTGAGCAGTTCTTC	CASGSERVGRAGGEQFF
TRBV5-4	TRBJ2-5	TRBD2	.	TGTGCCAGCAGCTTGATAGCGGGAGGGCCCGTGGAGACCCAGTACTTC	CASSLIAGGPVETQYF
TRBV6-1	TRBJ1-5	.	.	TGTGCCAGTATTAGAGAACAGGGTAGCAATCAGCCCCAGCATTTT	CASIREQGSNQPQHF
TRBV19	TRBJ1-5	.	once	TGTGCCAGTAATCCGGGGCGAAAAAGGAATCAGCCCCAGCATTTT	CASNPGRKRNQPQHF
TRBV11-3	TRBJ2-1	TRBD2	.	TGTGCCAGCAGTTATACTAGCGGGATTTACAATGAGCAGTTCTTC	CASSYTSGIYNEQFF
TRBV7-6	TRBJ2-1	TRBD2	.	TGTGCCAGCAGCTCACTTTTGCGGGAGGTTATCTACAATGAGCAGTTCTTC	CASSSLLREVIYNEQFF
TRBV28	TRBJ2-7	TRBD2	once	TGTGCCAGCAGTACACCGGGACTAGCGGATTACGAGCAGTACTTC	CASSTPGLADYEQYF
TRBV29-1	TRBJ1-5	.	.	TGCAGCGTTCGTGACGGCAATCAGCCCCAGCATTTT	CSVRDGNQPQHF
TRBV30	TRBJ1-5	.	once	TGTGCCTGGAGGGCCCCGCCTGGAGGGCTGAATCAGCCCCAGCATTTT	CAWRAPPGGLNQPQHF
TRBV2	TRBJ1-1	.	.	TGTGCCAGCCGACTGAGAGGGTTGGCTGAAGCTTTCTTT	CASRLRGLAEAFF
TRBV28	TRBJ2-7	TRBD1	.	TGTGCCAGCACTACAGGGGGATTAAGCTCCTACGAGCAGTACTTC	CASTTGGLSSYEQYF
TRBV18	TRBJ2-7	.	.	TGTGCCAGCTCACTGGTTTCTCAGGGGCCCGGGACTACCGAGGAGCAGTACTTC	CASSLVSQGPGTTEEQYF
TRBV4-3	TRBJ2-4	.	.	TGCGCCAGCAGCCAAGATCCCGGGGACATTCAGTACTTC	CASSQDPGDIQYF
TRBV9	TRBJ2-7	.	.	TGTGCCAGCAGCGTAGGAGGTCCTGCGCGGGAGCAGTACTTC	CASSVGGPAREQYF
TRBV18	TRBJ2-6	.	.	TGTGCCAGCTCACCCCAATCGGTTGGGGCCAACGTCCTGACTTTC	CASSPQSVGANVLTF
TRBV19	TRBJ2-3	TRBD2	.	TGTGCCAGTAGGAGCGGGACTAGCACAGATACGCAGTATTTT	CASRSGTSTDTQYF
TRBV4-3	TRBJ1-6	.	.	TGCGCCAGCAGCCAAGGAGGACAATCACCCCTCCACTTT	CASSQGGQSPLHF
TRBV11-2	TRBJ2-3	.	once	TGTGCCAGCAGCCCTCGACGTATCGGTGATACGCAGTATTTT	CASSPRRIGDTQYF
TRBV5-1	TRBJ2-6	.	.	TGCGCCAGCAGTATGACTCGGGCAGATAGGGGCTCTGGGGCCAACGTCCTGACTTTC	CASSMTRADRGSGANVLTF
TRBV6-5	TRBJ2-1	.	.	TGTGCCAGCAGTTACTCGGGGGGAGCCTTGGGCGATGAGCAGTTCTTC	CASSYSGGALGDEQFF
TRBV11-3	TRBJ2-2	.	few	TGTGCCAGCAGCTTGGAGGGATTCACCGGGGAGCTGTTTTTT	CASSLEGFTGELFF
TRBV25-1	TRBJ2-2	TRBD2	once	TGTGCCAGCAGTGGCGGGAGGGCCGTCACCGGGGAGCTGTTTTTT	CASSGGRAVTGELFF
TRBV10-3	TRBJ2-3	TRBD2	.	TGTGCCATCAGCGGGACTACTACAGATACGCAGTATTTT	CAISGTTTDTQYF
TRBV20-1	TRBJ2-5	.	.	TGCAGTGCAGTGTCGGGCGAGACCCAGTACTTC	CSAVSGETQYF
TRBV18	TRBJ2-1	.	.	TGTGCCAGCTCACCAATGAACCTAGCTCAGTACAATGAGCAGTTCTTC	CASSPMNLAQYNEQFF
TRBV2	TRBJ1-2	.	.	TGTGCCAGCAGTTGGGGAACCAACTATGGCTACACCTTC	CASSWGTNYGYTF
TRBV6-6	TRBJ2-7	TRBD1	.	TGTGCCAGCAGTTACAGGGACAGGTACGAGCAGTACTTC	CASSYRDRYEQYF
TRBV5-6	TRBJ2-3	.	.	TGTGCCAGCAGCTTCCGACCGGGACCAAACACAGATACGCAGTATTTT	CASSFRPGPNTDTQYF
TRBV21-1	TRBJ2-1	.	.	TGTGCCAGCAGAGCACGGTTCTTC	CASRARFF
TRBV18	TRBJ1-2	TRBD1	.	TGTGCCAGCTCCCCAACAGGGGAGCCCAACTATGGCTACACCTTC	CASSPTGEPNYGYTF
TRBV6-5	TRBJ1-4	.	.	TGTGCCAGCAGTTACTCGGGGGGTGAAAAACTGTTTTTT	CASSYSGGEKLFF
TRBV5-1	TRBJ1-4	.	.	TGCGCCAGCAGCTTGGTCCCTGGGAGTAATGAAAAACTGTTTTTT	CASSLVPGSNEKLFF
TRBV29-1	TRBJ2-7	TRBD2	.	TGCAGCGTAGCTAGCGGCTCCTACGAGCAGTACTTC	CSVASGSYEQYF
TRBV18	TRBJ1-2	.	.	TGTGCCAGCTCCAAACAGGGAGCCCCCAACTATGGCTACACCTTC	CASSKQGAPNYGYTF
TRBV10-3	TRBJ2-1	TRBD2	.	TGTGCCATCAGCCCCTCCGGGAGGGCTTCCTACAATGAGCAGTTCTTC	CAISPSGRASYNEQFF
TRBV6-4	TRBJ2-1	.	.	TGTGCCAGCAGTGAGACCCTAAGGGGGAGTGAGCAGTTCTTC	CASSETLRGSEQFF
TRBV5-6	TRBJ1-2	.	once	TGTGCCAGCAGCCCCTTGGGGAGTCAGTACTATGGCTACACCTTC	CASSPLGSQYYGYTF
TRBV9	TRBJ2-7	TRBD2	.	TGTGCCAGCAGCGTAGGACTAGCGGCGCGGGGTGACGAGCAGTACTTC	CASSVGLAARGDEQYF